These 23 T cell receptor beta chains came from one sample sequenced in a study of T cells in narcolepsy. Produced via immunoSEQ multiplex PCR; TCRdb's table is partial and in-frame only. The top ten hold roughly 4% of the sample, which has around 22,000 clones, approximately 81% seen once. The sequenced material came from memory (CD45RA-) CD4+ T cells from blood. These receptors were collected from a human donor in good health.

The chain carries TRBV10-2 and TRBJ1-6; TRBD1 agrees at 7 bases. The J segment lost 10 bases and the V segment lost 6 bases, leaving 9 bases of the junction unmatched. The germline gives CDR1 WSHSY, CDR2 SAAADI. This CDR3 contains 14 residues. The CDR3 region has the DNA TGCGCCAGCAGGGAGACAGGGATGGGATCACCCCTCCACTTT. Translating gives CASRETGMGSPLHF.

V is TRBV5-1 and J is TRBJ2-7, with 8 positions matching TRBD2. CDR3 length: 15 amino acids. V lost 7 bases and J lost 4; bases outside the gene matches: 13. Germline CDR1 reads SGHRS; CDR2 reads YFSETQ. The CDR3 bases are TGCGCCAGCGCCAATCCCTCGGGGGGGCTTTACGAGCAGTACTTC. It specifies CASANPSGGLYEQYF.

The V and J genes are TRBV7-2 and TRBJ2-7; the D is unclear. Germline-derived CDR1 and CDR2 are SGHTA and FQGNSA. The CDR3 runs 14 residues. V was trimmed by 5 bases and J by 0 bases, leaving 11 bases between them. This CDR3 reads CASSVTFPSYEQYF. The CDR3 DNA reads TGTGCCAGCAGCGTAACGTTCCCCTCCTACGAGCAGTACTTC.

This rearrangement joins TRBV5-1 to TRBJ2-3; 10 bases match TRBD2. The CDR3 loop spans 17 amino acids. Germline trimming cut 4 bases from V and 2 bases from J; bases unmatched to any gene: 10. Germline assignment: CDR1 SGHRS and CDR2 YFSETQ. CDR3 protein: CASSPLKRGGDTDTQYF. The CDR3 bases are TGCGCCAGCAGCCCCCTCAAGCGGGGGGGTGACACAGATACGCAGTATTTT.

This clone was seen a few times. The chain joins TRBV9 to TRBJ2-3; 7 positions agree with TRBD2. The CDR3 consists of 16 residues. CDR1 is SGDLS, CDR2 YYNGEE, per germline. V dropped 3 bases and J dropped 5; count of bases not matched to a gene: 12. Written as DNA, the CDR3 is TGTGCCAGCAGCGATTTGGGGGGAGGGTTTCAAGATACGCAGTATTTT. Translating gives CASSDLGGGFQDTQYF.

The chain couples TRBV5-6 to TRBJ2-5; 10 bases align to TRBD1. V was clipped by 5 bases and J by 5 bases; unmatched bases: 12. Germline CDR1 SGHDT, CDR2 YYEEEE. The CDR3 has 16 amino acids. In DNA, the CDR3 is TGTGCCAGCAGTCCCAGGGGACAGGGGCTAAGGGAGACCCAGTACTTC. Protein sequence: CASSPRGQGLRETQYF.

This clone was observed a few times. The chain links TRBV10-3 to TRBJ2-1; D remains unclear. This CDR3 contains 14 residues. The germline V gene encodes CDR1 ENHRY and CDR2 SYGVKD. V dropped 5 bases and J dropped 4 bases, with 12 bases sitting between them. In nucleotides, the CDR3 is TGTGCCATCAGTTACAGTGAAATTTACAATGAGCAGTTCTTC. It specifies CAISYSEIYNEQFF.

The chain carries TRBV7-2 and TRBJ2-5; D is uncertain. Germline CDR1 reads SGHTA; CDR2 reads FQGNSA. This CDR3 region has 12 residues. V was trimmed by 5 bases and J by 1 base, leaving 5 bases between them. The CDR3 is CASSRSQETQYF. The CDR3 DNA is TGTGCCAGCAGCCGGTCCCAAGAGACCCAGTACTTC.

The CDR3 DNA sequence: TGTGCCAGCAGCCCGCAGGGGACAGGGAATTCACCCCTCCACTTT. This translates into CASSPQGTGNSPLHF. This chain connects TRBV11-3 to TRBJ1-6; 9 bases align to TRBD1. Germline V gives CDR1 SGHNT, CDR2 YENEEA. V was pared by 5 bases and J by 7 bases, with 6 bases of the junction left unmatched. CDR3 length equals 15 residues.

This chain connects TRBV29-1 to TRBJ1-3, with D uncertain. Germline CDR1 and CDR2: SQVTM and ANQGSEA. This CDR3 spans 12 amino acids. The germline V and J ends were trimmed by 7 bases and 0 bases, with 7 bases remaining between them. CDR3 sequence reads: CSALSSGNTIYF. DNA for the CDR3: TGCAGCGCCTTGAGCTCTGGAAACACCATATATTTT.

The chain combines TRBV2 with TRBJ1-2; D unclear. V was trimmed by 0 bases and J by 1 base, leaving 12 bases between them. This CDR3 comprises 16 residues. Germline loops: CDR1 SNHLY, CDR2 FYNNEI. CDR3 in DNA: TGTGCCAGCAGTGAAGCTCGGTTAGGGCTTAACTATGGCTACACCTTC. It yields the protein CASSEARLGLNYGYTF.

The gene calls are TRBV7-2 and TRBJ2-1; D gene uncertain. Germline CDR1 is SGHTA and CDR2 is FQGNSA. V lost 1 base and J lost 3, with 7 bases in between. This CDR3 has 14 amino acids. DNA for the CDR3: TGTGCCAGCAGCTTAGTGGTAGGCTACAATGAGCAGTTCTTC. It is translated as CASSLVVGYNEQFF.

V and J are TRBV10-3 and TRBJ1-4, with TRBD1 as a possible D gene (5 bases). V was shortened by 5 bases and J by 8 bases, with 15 bases between the two germline ends. This CDR3 spans 14 amino acids. From germline, CDR1 is ENHRY and CDR2 SYGVKD. CDR3 DNA: TGTGCCATCAGTCAGGGTGAGAAGCAGGAAAAACTGTTTTTT. Its translation is CAISQGEKQEKLFF.

The chain couples TRBV2 to TRBJ1-2; D unresolved. Germline CDR1 is SNHLY and CDR2 is FYNNEI. CDR3 size: 12 residues. The germline V and J ends were trimmed by 6 bases and 0 bases, with 5 bases remaining between them. The CDR3 sequence is CASSLANYGYTF. The DNA for the CDR3 is TGTGCCAGCAGCTTAGCTAACTATGGCTACACCTTC. The full variable domain, with the rest looked up from reference TRBV2 and TRBJ1-2, is EPEVTQTPSHQVTQMGQEVILRCVPISNHLYFYWYRQILGQKVEFLVSFYNNEISEKSEIFDDQFSVERPDGSNFTLKIRSTKLEDSAMYFCASSLANYGYTFGSGTRLTVV.

This clone has just a few counts. This rearrangement joins TRBV2 to TRBJ1-2, with unresolved D. Germline loops: CDR1 SNHLY, CDR2 FYNNEI. The germline V and J ends were trimmed by 4 bases and 0 bases, with 6 bases remaining between them. The CDR3 has 13 residues. The CDR3 bases are TGTGCCAGCAGTGTGGTCCCTAACTATGGCTACACCTTC. Translated, it gives CASSVVPNYGYTF.

This chain uses TRBV2 with TRBJ2-3; D could derive from TRBD1 or TRBD2 (5 bases each). Germline CDR1 is SNHLY and CDR2 is FYNNEI. The V end was cut by 7 bases, the J end by 4 bases, with 9 bases between. The CDR3 spans 12 residues. CDR3 sequence reads: CASTGAPDTQYF. The DNA of the CDR3 is TGTGCCAGCACCGGGGCCCCAGATACGCAGTATTTT.

The chain is built from TRBV25-1 and TRBJ2-2, with D perhaps matching TRBD1 (5 bases). V was trimmed by 6 bases and J by 6 bases, leaving 14 bases between them. Germline CDR1 MGHDK, CDR2 SYGVNS. CDR3 length equals 14 residues. CDR3 nucleotides: TGTGCCAGCAGGGCAGGAAGGGGTGCCGGGGAGCTGTTTTTT. This gives the protein CASRAGRGAGELFF.

CDR3: CASSQATDTQYF. CDR3 nucleotides: TGCGCCAGCAGCCAAGCCACAGATACGCAGTATTTT. V is TRBV4-3 and J is TRBJ2-3; D gene uncertain. Deletions cut 1 base from V and 2 bases from J, with 1 base between. CDR3 length: 12 residues. Germline V lookup: CDR1 LGHNA, CDR2 YSLEER.

This chain connects TRBV7-9 to TRBJ2-3; D not certain. The CDR3 contains 13 residues. Looked up from germline, CDR1 is SEHNR and CDR2 is FQNEAQ (reference sequence). V lost 5 bases to trimming and J lost 3 bases, with 9 bases between them. Written as DNA, the CDR3 is TGTGCCAGCAGCCTGGACGGTACAGATACGCAGTATTTT. Amino acid sequence: CASSLDGTDTQYF.

The rearrangement joins TRBV18 to TRBJ1-1; TRBD1 might be the D (5 bases). V gave up 5 bases and J gave up 4 bases, with 20 bases separating them. The CDR3 has 16 residues. From germline, CDR1 is KGHSH and CDR2 LQKENI. The CDR3 loop is CASSSKNRRQGTEAFF. The CDR3 DNA reads as TGTGCCAGCTCATCAAAGAACAGGAGGCAGGGCACTGAAGCTTTCTTT.

The chain joins TRBV11-2 to TRBJ1-5; perhaps TRBD1 as D (5 bases). With 1 base removed from V and 4 bases from J, the gap between germline ends came to 11 bases. This CDR3 has 15 residues. Germline lookup yields CDR1 SGHAT and CDR2 FQNNGV. The CDR3 reads CASSLGGAGNQPQHF. The CDR3 DNA sequence: TGTGCCAGCAGCTTAGGTGGGGCAGGGAATCAGCCCCAGCATTTT.

This clone has only a few counts. This chain joins TRBV7-9 and TRBJ2-1; D call uncertain. CDR1 is SEHNR, CDR2 FQNEAQ, per germline (reference sequence). This CDR3 has 11 amino acids. V was cut by 3 bases and J by 10 bases, with 7 bases left in between. CDR3 nucleotide sequence: TGTGCCAGCAGCTTCGTATTCGAGCAGTTCTTC. Encoded protein: CASSFVFEQFF.

The CDR3 DNA sequence: TGCGCCAGCAGCCGGCCTGGGACAGCACCCTTCGCAGATACGCAGTATTTT. It codes for CASSRPGTAPFADTQYF. V and J are TRBV5-1 and TRBJ2-3; 7 nucleotides match TRBD1. The V gene's germline CDR1 is SGHRS and CDR2 YFSETQ. CDR3 length: 17 residues. V dropped 4 bases and J dropped 4; count of bases not matched to a gene: 15.